The T cell receptor (beta chain) under discussion was sequenced for a study of human T cells and chemical hapten exposure. Study background: Minor volume differences among pooled libraries chiefly drove per-sample TCR yield variation.

A remark on this clonotype: The antigen is not known.

Time point given: patch test 1, 2 weeks after DPC sensitization. The treatment is: therapeutic diphenylcyclopropenone sensitization with weekly scalp DPC. Total RNA came from unfractionated whole blood. Study results and caveats: TCRs whose frequency exceeded 1 in 1000 remained the same following DPC sensitization.

Individual cDNA molecules received unique molecular identifiers in the library. MiXCR, run by TCRdb on the RACE reads, gives a single entry per CDR3 protein. The sample holds 50,000 or so distinct CDR3 sequences; roughly 11% are singletons and the top ten take about 1.7%. The CDR3 consists of 13 residues. V was cut by 6 bases and J by 4 bases, with 11 bases left in between. Germline V gene lookup returns CDR1 SNHLY and CDR2 FYNNEI. This receptor was identified in a woman aged 40-49 years with alopecia areata. Some clones in this sample may be carry-over from other donors' samples. This material consisted of whole blood, taken in connection with sensitization to the hapten diphenylcyclopropenone (DPC). This sequence joins TRBV2 and TRBJ2-3; possibly TRBD2 for D (6 bases). This CDR3 reads CASRPGGADTQYF. The CDR3 DNA follows: TGTGCCAGCAGGCCGGGCGGGGCAGATACGCAGTATTTT.